This T cell receptor beta chain was sequenced in a study of cytotoxic CD8 clonotypes in ibrutinib-treated CLL. Study details: When averaged across all of the samples, the counts came to around 260,000 productive templates and 80,000 to 100,000 productive rearrangements. Points from the study as a whole: Circulating CD8+ T-cell counts were tracked by baseline clonality, which exceeded that of age-matched healthy donors.

Remarks on this clone: Antigen specificity is unknown.

Profiling relied on immunoSEQ multiplex PCR, and the TCRdb table lists in-frame clones only, not all of them. The table has 300,000 or so clones, over 60% seen once. There are 15 residues in the CDR3. Trimming removed 5 bases at V and 13 bases at J, with 24 bases between. The V gene's germline CDR1 is MGHDK and CDR2 SYGVNS. The source material was PBMCs, sampled after 36 months of ibrutinib treatment. This TCR was sampled from a human donor with chronic lymphocytic leukemia. The V and J genes are TRBV25-1 and TRBJ2-1; D possibly corresponds to TRBD2 (7 bases). The CDR3 DNA reads TGTGCCAGCAGTCCGGGGGGCCCCGCGTTTGGTGCTCAGTTCTTC. Translating it yields CASSPGGPAFGAQFF.